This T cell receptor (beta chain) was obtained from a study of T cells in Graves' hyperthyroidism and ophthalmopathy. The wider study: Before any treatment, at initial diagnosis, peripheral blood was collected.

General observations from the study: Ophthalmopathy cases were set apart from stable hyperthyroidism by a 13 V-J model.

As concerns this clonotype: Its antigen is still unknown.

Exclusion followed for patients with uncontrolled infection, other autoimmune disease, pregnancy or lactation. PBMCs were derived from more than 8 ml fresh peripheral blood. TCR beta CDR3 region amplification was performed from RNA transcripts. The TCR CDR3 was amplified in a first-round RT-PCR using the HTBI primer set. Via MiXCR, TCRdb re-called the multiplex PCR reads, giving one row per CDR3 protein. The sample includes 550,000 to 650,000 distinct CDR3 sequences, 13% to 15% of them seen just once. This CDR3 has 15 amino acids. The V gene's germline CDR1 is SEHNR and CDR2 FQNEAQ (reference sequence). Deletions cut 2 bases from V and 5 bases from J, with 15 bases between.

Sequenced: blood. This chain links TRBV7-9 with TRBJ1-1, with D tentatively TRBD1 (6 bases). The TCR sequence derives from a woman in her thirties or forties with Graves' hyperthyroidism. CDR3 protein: CASSLTGAPITEAFF. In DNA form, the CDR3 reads TGTGCCAGCAGCTTAACGGGGGCGCCGATTACTGAAGCTTTCTTT.